The 19 T cell receptor beta chains below all came from one sample that was sequenced in a study of CD8 T cells in Susac syndrome. Random-hexamer reverse transcription was applied to roughly 0.5 to 1 ug RNA. A single record per CDR3 protein comes from TCRdb applying MiXCR to the immunoSEQ multiplex PCR reads. The data show about 85,000 distinct CDR3 sequences, more than 85% seen once. Sequencing input: CD8+ T cells from PBMCs. The receptors were gathered from a human donor with Susac syndrome.

The CDR3 loop reads CASSPEQFSNEQFF. CDR3 DNA: TGCGCCAGCAGTCCGGAGCAGTTCAGCAATGAGCAGTTCTTC. The chain uses TRBV4-1 and TRBJ2-1; D is unresolved. This CDR3 is 14 amino acids long. Per the germline V gene, CDR1 is MGHRA and CDR2 is YSYEKL. Trimming shortened V by 6 bases and J by 6 bases, and 15 bases separated the two germline ends.

V gene TRBV7-9 combines with J gene TRBJ2-7; D is possibly TRBD2 (6 bases). The CDR3 extends over 13 amino acids. Germline values: CDR1 SEHNR, CDR2 FQNEAQ (reference sequence). Between the trimmed V and J ends, which lost 4 bases and 2 bases, there was a span of 9 bases. This CDR3 is CASSSPGAYEQYF. The CDR3 DNA reads TGTGCCAGCAGCTCCCCGGGGGCCTACGAGCAGTACTTC.

This chain connects TRBV2 to TRBJ1-1; D perhaps matches TRBD1 (6 bases). Trimming took off 3 bases at V and 4 bases at J, with 15 bases between the two ends. Germline V gene lookup returns CDR1 SNHLY and CDR2 FYNNEI. The CDR3 consists of 15 residues. CDR3 in amino acids: CASSDGTSLSTEAFF. The CDR3 bases are TGTGCCAGCAGTGACGGGACATCTTTGAGCACTGAAGCTTTCTTT.

V usage is TRBV20-1 and J usage is TRBJ2-3, with 11 bases aligning to TRBD2. The CDR3 is made up of 16 amino acids. Germline V gene lookup returns CDR1 DFQATT and CDR2 SNEGSKA (reference sequence). Trimming cost V 3 bases and J 8 bases; bases outside gene matches: 13. The CDR3 DNA reads as TGCAGTGCTAGTGTCAGGGAACTAGCGGGAGCGGGTACGCAGTATTTT. Residues: CSASVRELAGAGTQYF.

The chain has TRBV2 and TRBJ2-5; no clear D. This CDR3 is built from 9 residues. The V and J ends lost 11 bases and 5 bases respectively, with 6 bases between them. Germline values: CDR1 SNHLY, CDR2 FYNNEI. The CDR3 protein is CASGETQYF. The CDR3 region has the DNA TGTGCCTCCGGGGAGACCCAGTACTTC.

This chain joins TRBV28 and TRBJ2-3; maybe TRBD2 (7 bases). The V gene lost 10 bases and the J gene lost 3 bases, with 20 bases spanning the gap. The CDR3 covers 15 residues. Germline CDR1 and CDR2: MDHEN and SYDVKM. CDR3: CATTGGPGRTDTQYF. As DNA, the CDR3 is TGTGCCACCACCGGGGGGCCAGGTCGAACAGATACGCAGTATTTT. The complete variable domain, with remaining parts taken from reference TRBV28 and TRBJ2-3, reads DVKVTQSSRYLVKRTGEKVFLECVQDMDHENMFWYRQDPGLGLRLIYFSYDVKMKEKGDIPEGYSVSREKKERFSLILESASTNQTSMYLCATTGGPGRTDTQYFGPGTRLTVL.

V usage is TRBV29-1 and J usage is TRBJ2-7; D may match TRBD1 or TRBD2 (5 bases each). The CDR3 runs 14 residues. Trimming took 3 bases from V and 0 from J, leaving 12 bases between them. Germline V gene data show CDR1 as SQVTM and CDR2 as ANQGSEA. CDR3 sequence reads: CSVDGGLYSYEQYF. For the CDR3, the DNA is TGCAGCGTTGATGGGGGTTTATACTCCTACGAGCAGTACTTC.

The V call is TRBV7-9, the J call TRBJ2-7, with 7 bases fitting TRBD2. Trimming cost V 5 bases and J 5 bases; bases outside gene matches: 18. This CDR3 contains 17 residues. The germline CDR1 and CDR2 sequences are SEHNR and FQNEAQ (reference sequence). CDR3 in DNA: TGTGCCAGCAGCACTAATCCCGGGACTACCTTTTTTAACGAGCAGTACTTC. As protein: CASSTNPGTTFFNEQYF.

The rearrangement joins TRBV6-5 to TRBJ1-5, with D unclear. This CDR3 has 10 residues. CDR1 and CDR2 from the germline V gene are MNHEY and SVGAGI. Trimming left V 8 bases short and J 7 bases short, with 6 bases between. Here the CDR3 reads CASGEQPQHF. As DNA, the CDR3 is TGTGCCAGCGGGGAGCAGCCCCAGCATTTT.

CDR3 sequence reads: CASSFTGTGDGAFF. Written as DNA, the CDR3 is TGCGCCAGCAGCTTCACCGGGACAGGGGATGGAGCTTTCTTT. The rearrangement uses TRBV5-1 and TRBJ1-1; the match to TRBD1 covers 10 bases. Germline values: CDR1 SGHRS, CDR2 YFSETQ. This CDR3 is built from 14 residues. With 2 bases clipped from V and 10 bases from J, the junction kept 8 bases outside the gene matches. Full variable domain (missing parts from reference TRBV5-1 and TRBJ1-1): KAGVTQTPRYLIKTRGQQVTLSCSPISGHRSVSWYQQTPGQGLQFLFEYFSETQRNKGNFPGRFSGRQFSNSRSEMNVSTLELGDSALYLCASSFTGTGDGAFFGQGTRLTVV.

The chain has TRBV27 and TRBJ2-7, with D perhaps matching TRBD1 (6 bases). The CDR3 length is 13 residues. V was trimmed by 4 bases and J by 2 bases, leaving 9 bases between them. Germline V gene data show CDR1 as MNHEY and CDR2 as SMNVEV (reference sequence). In DNA, the CDR3 is TGTGCCAGCAGTTGGGGGCCCGCCTACGAGCAGTACTTC. It codes for CASSWGPAYEQYF.

The chain combines TRBV18 with TRBJ1-1, with D uncertain. V shed 0 bases and J shed 6 bases, with 8 bases lying between them. The CDR3 covers 13 residues. Germline CDR1 reads KGHSH; CDR2 reads LQKENI. The CDR3 region has the DNA TGTGCCAGCTCACCACCGGACGTGCCTGAAGCTTTCTTT. It encodes CASSPPDVPEAFF.

The V and J genes are TRBV30 and TRBJ2-3; D could derive from TRBD1 or TRBD2 (5 bases each). The CDR3 consists of 14 residues. V dropped 3 bases and J dropped 6 bases, with 16 bases sitting between them. CDR1 and CDR2 (germline): GTSNPN, SVGIG (reference sequence). In nucleotides, the CDR3 is TGTGCCTGGAGGACCTTCGGGACGGAGGATACGCAGTATTTT. It encodes CAWRTFGTEDTQYF.

The chain couples TRBV4-1 to TRBJ1-2; D is possibly TRBD1 (6 bases). Germline assignment: CDR1 MGHRA and CDR2 YSYEKL. Trimming stripped 1 base from V and 6 bases from J, with 15 bases between. The CDR3 is 15 residues long. Here the CDR3 DNA reads TGCGCCAGCAGCCAAGGGCCCAGGGGAGGGGATGGCTACACCTTC. This sequence encodes CASSQGPRGGDGYTF.

This clonotype was detected once. V is TRBV12-3 or TRBV12-4 and J is TRBJ2-7; possible D gene TRBD1, 5 bases. Trimming removed 1 base at V and 10 bases at J, with 8 bases between. The CDR3 consists of 11 residues. CDR3 sequence: CASSLGTGQYF. The CDR3 DNA reads as TGTGCCAGCAGTTTAGGTACAGGCCAGTACTTC.

This clonotype was seen only once. This chain uses TRBV9 with TRBJ2-5; D is uncertain. Trimming took off 4 bases at V and 0 bases at J, with 10 bases between the two ends. The CDR3 spans 14 residues. Germline V gene lookup returns CDR1 SGDLS and CDR2 YYNGEE. CDR3 protein: CASSPQRYQETQYF. The CDR3 nucleotides are TGTGCCAGCAGCCCACAGCGTTACCAAGAGACCCAGTACTTC.

The chain uses TRBV20-1 and TRBJ2-4; TRBD2 aligns across 8 bases. Germline values: CDR1 DFQATT, CDR2 SNEGSKA (reference sequence). The CDR3 runs to 17 residues. With 0 bases clipped from V and 1 base from J, the junction kept 8 bases outside the gene matches. The CDR3 sequence: CSARDWSGGYAKNIQYF. CDR3 DNA: TGCAGTGCTAGAGATTGGAGCGGGGGCTATGCCAAAAACATTCAGTACTTC.

The chain recombines TRBV25-1 with TRBJ2-7; D gene uncertain. The CDR3 covers 15 residues. Trimming left V 3 bases short and J 6 bases short, with 18 bases between. Germline V gene lookup returns CDR1 MGHDK and CDR2 SYGVNS. In DNA, the CDR3 is TGTGCCAGCAGTGATGATGGGCCGACCGGGCCCGAGCAGTACTTC. Amino acids: CASSDDGPTGPEQYF.

This rearrangement joins TRBV20-1 to TRBJ1-5, with TRBD1 identical over 10 bases. This CDR3 region has 17 residues. Germline V gene sequence: CDR1 DFQATT, CDR2 SNEGSKA (reference sequence). V dropped 0 bases and J dropped 5; count of bases not matched to a gene: 10. DNA for the CDR3: TGCAGTGCTAGAGATCTGGGGACAGGGGAGGCTTATCAGCCCCAGCATTTT. Its protein product is CSARDLGTGEAYQPQHF.